Below are 17 T cell receptor beta chains sequenced from a single sample in a study of T cell responses to AZD1222 COVID-19 vaccine. Repertoires were generated with immunoSEQ multiplex PCR, while TCRdb's copy carries only in-frame clones and drops some. The sample has about 35,000 clones, about 86% seen once; the top ten hold 6.8%. The material was peripheral blood, obtained on day 0 of AZD1222 vaccination. These receptors were collected from an adult in good health.

The V and J genes are TRBV6-2 or TRBV6-3 and TRBJ2-6; maybe TRBD1 (5 bases). From germline, CDR1 is MNHEY and CDR2 SVGEGT. The CDR3 sequence is 15 residues long. Between the trimmed V and J ends, which lost 2 bases and 2 bases, there was a span of 7 bases. DNA of the CDR3: TGTGCCAGCAGTTACAGGGGAACTGGGGCCAACGTCCTGACTTTC. The encoded protein is CASSYRGTGANVLTF.

The chain joins TRBV2 to TRBJ2-3; D gene uncertain. V lost 8 bases and J 6 bases, leaving 6 bases between the germline ends. The CDR3 runs 10 residues. The germline gives CDR1 SNHLY, CDR2 FYNNEI. The CDR3 DNA sequence: TGTGCCAGCGCACCCGATACGCAGTATTTT. It translates to CASAPDTQYF.

The V and J genes are TRBV28 and TRBJ2-2; 8 bases are shared with TRBD1. The germline V gene has CDR1 MDHEN and CDR2 SYDVKM. The CDR3 is 15 residues long. V shed 2 bases and J 5 bases; nucleotides not matched to a gene: 4. CDR3: CASSLRRGRTGELFF. In nucleotides, the CDR3 is TGTGCCAGCAGTTTACGCAGGGGGCGGACCGGGGAGCTGTTTTTT.

V is TRBV5-1 and J is TRBJ2-1, with D possibly TRBD2 on 5 matching bases. With 2 bases removed from V and 9 bases from J, the gap between germline ends came to 15 bases. This CDR3 contains 14 residues. Germline V gives CDR1 SGHRS, CDR2 YFSETQ. The CDR3 coding sequence is TGCGCCAGCAGCTTTAATGGGGAGAGGACTGAGCAGTTCTTC. The encoded protein is CASSFNGERTEQFF.

This chain joins TRBV19 and TRBJ1-5; D remains ambiguous. This CDR3 is 13 amino acids long. Trimming stripped 7 bases from V and 2 bases from J, with 9 bases between. Germline V gene data show CDR1 as LNHDA and CDR2 as SQIVND (reference sequence). The CDR3, as DNA: TGTGCCAGTACGGGCAGTGGCAATCAGCCCCAGCATTTT. This gives the protein CASTGSGNQPQHF.

The J gene is TRBJ1-5, the V gene TRBV6-6; D unresolved. The CDR3 extends over 14 amino acids. CDR1 is MNHNY and CDR2 is SVGAGI in the germline V gene (reference sequence). With 2 bases removed from V and 2 bases from J, the gap between germline ends came to 7 bases. The CDR3 coding sequence is TGTGCCAGCAGTTACATGCAGGGCAATCAGCCCCAGCATTTT. This encodes CASSYMQGNQPQHF.

The chain joins TRBV4-1 to TRBJ1-4; no firm D call. V lost 5 bases and J lost 0, with 10 bases in between. Per the germline V gene, CDR1 is MGHRA and CDR2 is YSYEKL. The CDR3 spans 15 residues. The CDR3 spells CASSSNPATNEKLFF. In DNA, the CDR3 is TGCGCCAGCAGCTCCAACCCAGCAACTAATGAAAAACTGTTTTTT.

Here the CDR3 reads CASSTSGDSTDTQYF. The CDR3 DNA sequence: TGTGCCAGCAGTACTAGCGGGGACAGCACAGATACGCAGTATTTT. The genes are TRBV27 and TRBJ2-3; TRBD2 matches 10 bases. This CDR3 comprises 15 residues. The ends lost 5 bases at V and 0 bases at J; junction bases unmatched: 2. Germline assignment: CDR1 MNHEY and CDR2 SMNVEV (reference sequence).

In DNA form, the CDR3 reads TGTGCCAGCAGTGATTTCGCTGGCTCTAACTATGGCTACACCTTC. Translation gives CASSDFAGSNYGYTF. This chain links TRBV6-1 with TRBJ1-2; D is uncertain. The V gene lost 3 bases and the J gene lost 0 bases, with 11 bases spanning the gap. The CDR3 contains 15 residues. Per germline, CDR1 MNHNS and CDR2 SASEGT.

This chain uses TRBV3-1 (or the pseudogene TRBV3-2) with TRBJ2-7; D is undetermined. CDR3 length: 15 residues. Germline V CDR1 and CDR2: LGHDT, YNNKEL (reference sequence). V shed 0 bases and J shed 8 bases, with 17 bases lying between them. The CDR3 loop is CASSQDLADHRKQYF. The CDR3 DNA sequence: TGTGCCAGCAGCCAAGATCTGGCAGACCACCGAAAGCAGTACTTC.

The rearrangement joins TRBV3-1 (or the pseudogene TRBV3-2) to TRBJ1-6; no reliable D call. This CDR3 is built from 17 residues. V was pared by 5 bases and J by 5 bases, with 19 bases between. Per the germline V gene, CDR1 is LGHDT and CDR2 is YNNKEL (reference sequence). The CDR3 here is CASSKLCLIHHNSPLHF. CDR3 in DNA: TGTGCCAGCAGCAAGTTATGTCTCATACATCATAATTCACCCCTCCACTTT.

The chain employs TRBV10-3 and TRBJ1-1; D gene uncertain. The CDR3 runs 13 residues. The germline CDR1 and CDR2 sequences are ENHRY and SYGVKD. Trimming left V 7 bases short and J 2 bases short, with 11 bases between. The CDR3 sequence is CAIKWGENTEAFF. DNA of the CDR3: TGTGCCATCAAATGGGGAGAAAACACTGAAGCTTTCTTT.

This rearrangement joins TRBV3-1 (or the pseudogene TRBV3-2) to TRBJ2-3, with 12 positions matching TRBD2. This CDR3 comprises 16 residues. Germline V CDR1 and CDR2: LGHDT, YNNKEL (reference sequence). Trimming at V came to 3 bases and at J to 1 base, leaving 2 bases not matched to a gene. For the CDR3, the DNA is TGTGCCAGCAGCCATAGACTAGCGGGGGGCACAGATACGCAGTATTTT. It specifies CASSHRLAGGTDTQYF.

V gene TRBV18 combines with J gene TRBJ2-5, with a tentative D call TRBD2 (6 bases). Per germline, CDR1 KGHSH and CDR2 LQKENI. The CDR3 has 13 residues. V dropped 4 bases and J dropped 2 bases, with 8 bases sitting between them. CDR3 protein: CASSLADQETQYF. CDR3 coding DNA: TGTGCCAGCTCACTAGCGGATCAAGAGACCCAGTACTTC.

The V call is TRBV5-5, the J call TRBJ1-5, with D unresolved. CDR3 length: 17 amino acids. V shed 0 bases and J shed 0 bases, with 13 bases lying between them. CDR1 SGHKS and CDR2 YYEKEE come from the germline V gene (reference sequence). The CDR3 sequence: CASSLALIPRSNQPQHF. DNA for the CDR3: TGTGCCAGCAGCTTGGCCTTGATACCCCGTAGCAATCAGCCCCAGCATTTT.

The genes are TRBV19 and TRBJ2-7; D unresolved. CDR3 length: 11 amino acids. The V and J ends lost 5 bases and 3 bases respectively, with 5 bases between them. The germline V gene encodes CDR1 LNHDA and CDR2 SQIVND (reference sequence). The CDR3 loop is CASSPNYEQYF. Written as DNA, the CDR3 is TGTGCCAGTAGTCCGAACTACGAGCAGTACTTC.

The rearrangement links TRBV12-3 or TRBV12-4 to TRBJ1-2; no reliable D call. This CDR3 region has 12 residues. With 6 bases removed from V and 7 bases from J, the gap between germline ends came to 12 bases. CDR3 DNA: TGTGCCAGCAGCGGCCGGCGGTTTGGCTACACCTTC. As protein: CASSGRRFGYTF.